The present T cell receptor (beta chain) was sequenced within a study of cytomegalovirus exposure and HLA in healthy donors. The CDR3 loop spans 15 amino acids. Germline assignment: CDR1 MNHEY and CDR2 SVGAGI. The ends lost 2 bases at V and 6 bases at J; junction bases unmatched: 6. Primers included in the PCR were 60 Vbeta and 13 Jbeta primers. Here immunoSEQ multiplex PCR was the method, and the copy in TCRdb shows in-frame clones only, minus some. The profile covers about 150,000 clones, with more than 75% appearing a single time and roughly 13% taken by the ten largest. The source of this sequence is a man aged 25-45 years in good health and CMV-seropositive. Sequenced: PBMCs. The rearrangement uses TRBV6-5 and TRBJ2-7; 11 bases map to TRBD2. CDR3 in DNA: TGTGCCAGCAGTTACCGTCTAGCGGGAGGTCTCGAGCAGTACTTC. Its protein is CASSYRLAGGLEQYF.